This T cell receptor beta chain was observed in a study of blood T cells in healthy people across ages. Study in general: The capture of about one barcoded beta molecule per two T cells was achieved by template switching.

Trimming removed 6 bases from V and 6 bases from J, with 8 bases in between. The CDR3 is 11 residues long. Alongside a J-beta primer mix, a sample-barcoded 5' primer served in a second PCR lasting roughly 6 to 11 cycles. TCRdb fed the 5' RACE reads into MiXCR, producing one record per CDR3 protein. The table has 650,000 to 1,000,000 distinct CDR3 sequences, 36% seen once. There are a few counts of this clonotype. Roughly 10 milliliters was the volume of peripheral blood drawn from each donor. This sequence joins TRBV12-3 or TRBV12-4 and TRBJ1-1; D gene unclear. The sequence was obtained from a man aged 18 to 29 in good health. The sample comprised blood. CDR3 DNA: TGTGCCAGCAGCCCCGAAGCTGAAGCTTTCTTT. Translating it yields CASSPEAEAFF.